This record covers a single TCR beta chain. This clone showed up just once. Its target antigen remains unknown. Base qualities are not recorded, but no much larger clone differs from it by a single base. Receptor amplification or capture employed the immunoSEQ multiplex PCR assay. A mixture of 60 forward primers for TCR Vbeta segments and 13 reverse primers for TCR Jbeta segments was used in the multiplex PCR. A multiplex PCR assay on genomic DNA amplified the CDR3 region of rearranged TCR beta genes. On the Illumina HiSeq System, the amplified TCR beta libraries were sequenced as 87-base-pair reads. The study's own analysis went as follows. In a later analysis, roughly 80 million unique TCR beta chains were counted across the roughly 670 repertoires, and roughly 11 million of these chains were shared by at least two donors. Raw reads were error-corrected and collapsed into unique sequences with a nearest-neighbor algorithm that merged closely related sequences to remove PCR and sequencing errors. V, D and J gene segments were assigned by aligning CDR3 sequences to IMGT reference sequences. For a sequence to be retained, a match of at least six nucleotides was required to both a V gene segment and a J gene segment. A rearrangement counted as productive if the CDR3 had no stop codons and remained in frame with V and J, and every other rearrangement counted as non-productive. CDR3 was defined by IMGT convention, running from the second conserved V-encoded cysteine to the conserved J-encoded phenylalanine. In an earlier analysis of more than 550 of the donors, sequences lacking an unambiguous match to a single V gene segment were excluded. In an earlier analysis of 587 of the donors, V segments were called functional above 56.7% productive rearrangements and were called segregating when the between-donor standard deviation exceeded 5%. A statistical classification framework was built to diagnose cytomegalovirus status from the catalog of TCR beta chain sequences. A later analysis assigned V and J genes by comparing TCR nucleotide sequences with IMGT/GENE-DB human TR gene sequences. A later analysis assigned CDR3 sequences and most-parsimonious VDJ recombination scenarios with the TCRdist pipeline. A later analysis defined each TCR beta chain by its CDR3 amino acid sequence plus V-gene family, and excluded reads lacking a unique V-gene family. In a later analysis, some 600 highly shared, low-generation-probability nucleotide sequences were removed to address suspected cross-contamination and a sequencing artifact. For each public chain, a later analysis derived a clonal expansion index from normalized ranks of inferred template counts within each repertoire. Generation probabilities in a later analysis came from a VDJ recombination model fitted to out-of-frame rearrangements, and those results were checked against IGoR. A later analysis scored TCR-TCR, TCR-HLA and TCR-CMV co-occurrence with hypergeometric tests, applying a repertoire-size bias correction to TCR pairs. A later analysis estimated false discovery rates by permuting HLA or CMV assignments 20 times. In a later analysis, co-occurring TCRs were grouped using DBSCAN, and TCRdist sequence similarity was added for clustering within HLA-allele-positive subsets. For co-occurrence clustering, repertoires with fewer than 30,000 or more than 120,000 public chains were excluded, along with 4 to 6 repertoires with anomalous nucleotide sharing. Sourced from immuneACCESS, this table was stored by TCRdb with only in-frame sequences that have V and J called. A share of the clones is absent; for the studies checked, an unresolved V gene accounts for under half, and the remainder has no known explanation. V and J calls and clone size are copied from that table; D and trimming were computed from the DNA. The sample contains 100,000 to 150,000 clones, more than 75% of them found a single time. 9.5% to 13% of the sample is held by the ten biggest clonotypes.

The cohort was made up of roughly 670 healthy bone marrow donors. All cohort members were sampled while nominally healthy, although unrecorded immune exposures were likely present. The donor tested CMV seropositive, placing the donor among the 289 seropositive members of the cohort. A peripheral blood sample was provided by each donor, and peripheral blood mononuclear cells were used for TCR beta sequencing. The Qiagen DNeasy Blood Extraction Kit was used to extract genomic DNA from the blood cell samples. A distance of 11 bases separates the germline ends of V and J, which lose 6 bases and 8 bases respectively. Including the terminal cysteine and phenylalanine, the CDR3 comprises 11 residues. CDR3 DNA only is kept here, 33 bases in frame from base 1. CDR1 and CDR2 were assigned from the germline V gene as SQVTM and ANQGSEA. The sample belongs to a study of cytomegalovirus exposure and HLA in healthy donors (dated by TCRdb to 2016 to 2017). With respect to the entire study: In an earlier analysis of 587 of the donors, approximately 260 Gb of sequence data and 90 million to 120 million unique TCR beta sequences from about 179 million T cells were reported. Approximately 300 gigabases of sequencing data and around 80 million unique TCR sequences made up an early release that covered about 640 HLA-typed donors. Among the roughly 390 genotyped donors, around 79% belonged to the genetic ancestry cluster associated with self-reported Caucasian donors. The study aimed to test whether signatures of past pathogen exposure could be identified by cataloging public T cell receptors. The study profiled the T cell repertoires of under 850 subjects by immunosequencing and related them to cytomegalovirus serostatus. In addition to the first cohort of 650 to 750 subjects, a separate validation cohort of some 120 different subjects was used. High-throughput TCR immunosequencing, statistical association of individual TCRs with disease status, and machine learning were combined to predict cytomegalovirus infection status. A later analysis re-examined previously published TCR beta repertoires from 610 or so donors and added high-resolution HLA genotyping to investigate patterns of TCR occurrence. Rather than drawing on any new phenotypic data, the later analysis identified candidate immune exposures from TCR beta sequences and the way those sequences occurred across donors. An earlier analysis of about 620 of the donors applied high-throughput TCR beta sequencing to assess whether each TCR beta V gene segment acted as functional or pseudogenic. Donor age, sex, ethnicity and CMV serostatus were collected together with the repertoire data. In a later genetic analysis, genome-wide SNP genotypes for about three fifths of the roughly 670 donors were used, and that subset was treated as a discovery cohort. Every discovery cohort repertoire had been produced on one sequencing platform. HLA typing included class I and class II loci at four-digit resolution. Typing coverage differed by locus: A, B, C, DRB1 and DQB1 were typed in roughly 620-630 donors, DQA1 in roughly 510, DPA1 in around 610, and DPB1 in 472. Because of strong linkage in the cohort, 5 or 6 DR-DQ haplotypes were treated as single units for association and clustering. On average, around 200,000 unique TCR beta nucleotide sequences were sequenced per donor among several hundred genotyped donors of the cohort, with 15% to 20% of those sequences being non-productive. The investigation overall reported the following: Because counts were too low, around 18 rarely observed V segments, including chromosome 9 orphons, were left out of the earlier analysis of some 640 of the donors. This cohort had only TCR beta chains sequenced, and the lack of alpha or paired-chain data limited which features could be detected. A later analysis found that most CMV-associated TCR beta chains appeared HLA-restricted, with HLA associations seemingly driven largely by CMV exposure. CMV serostatus was the only immune exposure information available for the cohort. A cluster of highly shared sequence variants was judged likely to represent a technical artifact of the sequencing pipeline. Correlated functional status among segregating V segments might be attributable to linkage disequilibrium, but an unknown experimental factor could not be ruled out. A further reported finding was that TCR beta sequences accurately predicted the HLA-A and HLA-B alleles for most subjects in the first cohort. Presence/absence analyses assumed roughly uniform sequencing depth across donors, an assumption that may not hold. Three of the identified cytomegalovirus-associated TCR beta chains were confirmed in vitro to be specific for cytomegalovirus antigens. Broadly in line with IMGT annotations, most TCR beta V segments showed up in productive rearrangements about 87% or about 30% of the time in an earlier analysis of several hundred of the donors. A later analysis found that HLA-associated TCR beta chains were more clonally expanded and had lower generation probabilities than equally common non-associated chains. The classifier was reported to diagnose cytomegalovirus status with high specificity and sensitivity in both the original and validation cohorts. Compared with the 666-donor mean, donors in an Asian-associated ancestry cluster had fewer N-insertions in productive TCRs, according to a later genetic analysis. The authors suggested that the approach could potentially be generalized to other disease states and immunological phenotypes. Because some donors lacked HLA typing at each locus, the association tests relied only on the typed subset. A later genetic analysis associated a missense DCLRE1C variant with V-gene and J-gene trimming of TCR beta chains, and an independent cohort replicated the association. Specific HLA alleles were associated with roughly 16,000 TCR beta sequences at a false discovery rate of 0.05 in a later analysis. When HLA alleles, especially DR and DQ, strongly co-occurred, attributing TCR associations to individual alleles was difficult. The 87-base-pair reads could not distinguish some IMGT-functional V segments, including TRBV6-2 and TRBV6-3, so those segments were excluded. A later analysis found that TCR association rates varied across HLA loci, with DRB1 alleles showing the most associated TCRs and HLA-C alleles the fewest. According to a later analysis, parvovirus B19, influenza, CMV and Epstein-Barr virus appeared linked to several top co-occurrence clusters. While some public TCRs were present in many individuals, most TCR sequences turned up only very rarely across donors. A total of roughly 160 TCR beta chains were listed by the study as associated with cytomegalovirus.

The source material was PBMCs. The sequence derives from a man aged 25-40 years in good health and CMV-seropositive. The chain employs TRBV29-1 and TRBJ2-1; tentative D gene TRBD1, with 5 bases matching. The DNA sequence follows: TGCAGCGTCCCCGAAGGGGATGAGCAGTTCTTC. It specifies CSVPEGDEQFF.